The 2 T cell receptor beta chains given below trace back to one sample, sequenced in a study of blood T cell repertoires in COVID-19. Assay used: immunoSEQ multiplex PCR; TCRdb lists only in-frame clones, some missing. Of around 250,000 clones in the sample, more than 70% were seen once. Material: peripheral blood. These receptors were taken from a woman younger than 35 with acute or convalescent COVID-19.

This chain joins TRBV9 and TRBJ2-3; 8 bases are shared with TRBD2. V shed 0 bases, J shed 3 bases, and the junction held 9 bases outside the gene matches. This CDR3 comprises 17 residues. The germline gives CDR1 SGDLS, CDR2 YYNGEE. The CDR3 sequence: CASSVESDGRVTDTQYF. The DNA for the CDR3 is TGTGCCAGCAGCGTAGAGTCTGACGGGAGGGTGACAGATACGCAGTATTTT.

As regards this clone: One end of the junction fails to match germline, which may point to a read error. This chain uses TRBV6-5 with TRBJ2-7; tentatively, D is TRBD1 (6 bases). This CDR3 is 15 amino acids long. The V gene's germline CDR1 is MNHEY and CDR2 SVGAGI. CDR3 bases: TGTGCCAGCAGTGACTCACAGGGATTGTTGGCTCTACGGTACTTC. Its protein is CASSDSQGLLALRYF.